These 5 T cell receptor beta chains were sequenced from one sample in a study of T-cell memory formation after mild COVID-19 (dated by TCRdb to the early 2020s). The protocol used for the library was 5' RACE. TCRdb records Illumina NovaSeq 6000 as the sequencer. TCRdb reprocessing: public reads trimmed at Q25 with fastp, clones called with MiXCR, in-frame beta chains kept. Every entry covers one CDR3 protein and lists the most common genes and DNA from its rows. In all, the sample holds approximately 150,000 distinct CDR3 sequences, and 15% to 20% of those were seen once. The ten biggest clones cover approximately 2% of the sample. The sample was PBMCs or a T cell subset sorted from them (not recorded which). These receptor sequences come from an adult woman who had mild COVID-19 (a few samples of this study predate the infection). The sample titles of this study are shuffled in the database, so cell type and time point are left out; the donor was told from shared clones.

V and J are TRBV12-3 or TRBV12-4 and TRBJ1-2; D may be TRBD1 (6 bases). Trimming stripped 4 bases from V and 5 bases from J, with 11 bases between. CDR3 length equals 13 residues. The CDR3 sequence: CASSSGGGYGYTF. The CDR3 coding sequence is TGTGCCAGCAGTTCGGGGGGCGGTTATGGCTACACCTTC.

V is TRBV6-5 and J is TRBJ1-2; 7 positions agree with TRBD1. Germline V gene data show CDR1 as MNHEY and CDR2 as SVGAGI. Trimming took 5 bases from V and 2 from J; bases not matched to a gene: 8. The CDR3 is 15 amino acids. The CDR3 region is CASSGTGTANYGYTF. The CDR3 region has the DNA TGTGCCAGCAGTGGAACCGGGACAGCCAACTATGGCTACACCTTC.

The chain carries TRBV6-1 and TRBJ1-4, with a possible D match to TRBD1 (5 bases). This CDR3 is 12 amino acids long. In germline, CDR1 is MNHNS, CDR2 SASEGT. Deletions cut 2 bases from V and 8 bases from J, with 6 bases between. The CDR3 loop is CASSEWGEKLFF. The CDR3 DNA sequence: TGTGCCAGCAGTGAATGGGGGGAAAAACTGTTTTTT.

V and J are TRBV14 and TRBJ1-1; 8 nucleotides match TRBD1. The length of the CDR3 is 17 residues. Germline CDR1 and CDR2: SGHDN and FVKESK. J gave up 6 bases and V 4 bases, and 16 bases lay outside the gene matches. CDR3: CASSPWTGFNSRAEAFF. Here the CDR3 DNA reads TGTGCCAGCAGCCCTTGGACAGGGTTTAACAGTCGGGCTGAAGCTTTCTTT.

This clonotype was detected only a few times. V gene TRBV6-5 combines with J gene TRBJ2-1; 10 nucleotides agree with TRBD1. V was clipped by 4 bases and J by 4 bases; unmatched bases: 4. Germline V CDR1 and CDR2: MNHEY, SVGAGI. The CDR3 extends over 15 amino acids. CDR3 sequence reads: CASSSDRGRYNEQFF. For the CDR3, the DNA is TGTGCCAGCAGTTCCGACAGGGGGCGGTACAATGAGCAGTTCTTC.